The T cell receptor (beta chain) under discussion was sequenced for a study of PD-1 blockade in classical Hodgkin lymphoma (TCRdb year 2020). Regarding the study in general: Nivolumab dosing was 3 mg/kg intravenously every 2 weeks, continuing until either disease progression or unacceptable toxicity. A peripheral blood immune signature of response to PD-1 blockade in classical Hodgkin lymphoma was defined using TCR beta sequencing and CyTOF.

Explained via the paper, the time point label denotes: cycle 1 day 1 (C1D1), immediately before nivolumab initiation. All trial patients had relapsed after autologous stem cell transplantation, with cohorts A, B and C differing in prior brentuximab vedotin exposure. A total of under 70 patients with relapsed/refractory classical Hodgkin lymphoma made up the trial cohort, and each patient's best overall response was complete response, partial response or progressive disease. Single-agent nivolumab was administered to trial patients in the multi-cohort phase II CheckMate 205 trial. An independent review committee assessed best overall response using the 2007 International Working Group response criteria. PBMCs from the trial were collected at three points: immediately before nivolumab initiation (C1D1), and during therapy at cycle 2 day 1 and cycle 4 day 1. After peripheral blood was drawn into 8 mL Vacutainer Cell Preparation Tubes, PBMCs were isolated by centrifugation and then cryopreserved.

CDR1 MGHRA and CDR2 YSYEKL are derived from the germline V gene. Here V drops 0 bases and J drops 2 bases, and the junction holds 13 bases not matched to any gene. The CDR3 spans 18 residues, from the cysteine through the phenylalanine. Only the CDR3 part of the read is kept: 54 bases, read in frame from the first base. The Qiagen DNeasy kit was used to extract genomic DNA both from unsorted PBMCs and from the negatively selected CD4+ and CD8+ fractions. Using primers that anneal to V and J segments, immunoSEQ multiplex PCR amplified the TCR beta CDR3 regions. A synthetic immune receptor repertoire was used to minimize amplification bias, and any remaining bias was removed computationally after sequencing. Concerning the study's data processing: Custom Python scripts were used to quantify repertoire diversity as the Shannon entropy index. Unsorted, CD4+ and CD8+ repertoires were examined separately, except in combined analyses, for which CD4+ and CD8+ sequences were merged in silico. Clonal expansion was defined as at least a 2-fold frequency increase after treatment relative to C1D1, with a pseudocount of 0.5 for undetected baseline clones. Singleton clones were defined as clones with 0 or 1 copy at C1D1, and non-singleton clones were defined as clones with 2 or more copies. Clones expanded in unsorted samples were labelled as CD4+, CD8+ or unknown by matching protein sequences in sorted samples from the same patient. Diversity changes from C1D1 to C4D1 were tested in paired samples using Wilcoxon tests. Here the immuneACCESS table is served through TCRdb, limited to in-frame sequences with V and J called. Missing clones are a known gap in these copies; in checked studies unresolved V genes cover under half, and the rest lacks a known reason. V, J and clone size are those of that table, while D and trimming were read from the DNA. This sample lists fewer than 65,000 clones; about 88% were detected once. Approximately 9.9% of the sample is held by the ten biggest clonotypes.

In this sample, this clone turned up a few times. There is no known antigen for this receptor. No quality values exist for individual bases; no much larger clone is one base distant. Here is what the overall study found, with its caveats: Diversity was lower in patients who began nivolumab less than 1 year after ASCT, so these patients were left out of later analyses to avoid confounding by immune reconstitution. Newly diagnosed patients were reported to have lower baseline TCR diversity than healthy donors, and relapsed/refractory patients were reported to have lower baseline TCR diversity still. Only a single clinical trial cohort was studied, and what caused the repertoire differences, possibly disease activity or prior therapy, remained undefined. Trial patients with a complete response had baseline diversity similar to that of newly diagnosed patients, while partial responders and progressors had significantly lower diversity. By C4D1, a significant rise was seen in CD4+ TCR diversity but not in CD8+ TCR diversity (p=0.0027 vs p=0.16), and the rise was most apparent among complete responders (p=0.02).

Sequenced here: peripheral blood mononuclear cells (PBMCs), sampled at baseline. The sequence was obtained from a human donor with classical Hodgkin lymphoma. The V gene is TRBV4-1 and the J gene is TRBJ2-7, with 7 bases matching TRBD2. The DNA sequence follows: TGCGCCAGCAGCCAAGATCGGTCGGGCGGGAGTACCGCCTACGAGCAGTACTTC. Its protein reads: CASSQDRSGGSTAYEQYF.